Detailed here is one TCR beta chain. Its matching antigen is unknown. This sample was included in a study of T cells in narcolepsy. Study-level results: Reportedly, autoreactive clonotypes were serially detected in patients' blood but not controls'.

Repertoires were generated with immunoSEQ multiplex PCR, while TCRdb's copy carries only in-frame clones and drops some. The sample holds around 32,000 clones, about four fifths seen once. Sequencing input: memory (CD45RA-) CD4+ T cells from blood. This sequence originates from a human donor in good health.

The CDR3 is CASSVQGRNEKLFF. CDR3 nucleotides: TGTGCCAGTAGTGTACAGGGGCGGAATGAAAAACTGTTTTTT. This chain links TRBV19 with TRBJ1-4; 7 bases are shared with TRBD1. The CDR3 runs to 14 residues. With 5 bases clipped from V and 5 bases from J, the junction kept 5 bases outside the gene matches. Per germline, CDR1 LNHDA and CDR2 SQIVND (reference sequence).